This T cell receptor beta chain was observed in a study of shared clonotypes between healthy human individuals. Every subset had its genomic DNA shared out evenly among several immunoSEQ plates. Original handling: As immunoSEQ supplied junction-only sequences (without quality scores), filtering differed. Repertoires were generated with immunoSEQ multiplex PCR, while TCRdb's copy carries only in-frame clones and drops some. That table supplies the V and J calls and clone size; D and trimming were determined from the DNA. The sample has about 460,000 clones, roughly 80% seen once. Findings and caveats of the study: Depth of sequencing was expected to influence donor clonotype sharing.

Unsorted samples used some 89 million PBMCs for genomic DNA. The CDR3 is made up of 15 amino acids. Trimming took off 5 bases at V and 1 base at J, with 12 bases between the two ends. CDR1 is MDHEN and CDR2 is SYDVKM in the germline V gene. Points on this clone: The antigen remains unidentified.

Material for sequencing was PBMCs. The clonotype comes from a woman between 40 and 50 years old in good health. Some clones in this sample may be carry-over from other donors' samples. The chain carries TRBV28 and TRBJ1-3; no clear D gene. The CDR3: CASSPRLPSGNTIYF. The CDR3 DNA follows: TGTGCCAGCAGTCCGCGACTGCCGTCTGGAAACACCATATATTTT.